This TCR beta chain was identified during a study of cytomegalovirus exposure and HLA in healthy donors. Whole-study results and caveats: The authors enumerated 150 to 200 TCR beta chains as linked to cytomegalovirus. Across donors, sequencing depth was assumed by presence/absence analyses to be roughly uniform.

Comments on this clone: Its target is unknown.

Researchers ran the PCR with 60 Vbeta and 13 Jbeta primers. Data came from immunoSEQ multiplex PCR; TCRdb stores just in-frame clones and leaves some out. This table has roughly 120,000 clones, 73% appearing once. At collection, donors were nominally healthy, but unrecorded immune exposures were probable. The sequence was collected from a man aged 35-49 years in good health and CMV-seronegative. Sequencing was carried out using PBMCs.

In DNA form, the CDR3 reads TGTGCGGGGGGGCCGGCGGGCAATCAGCCCCAGCATTTT. Its protein is CAGGPAGNQPQHF. The chain employs TRBV28 and TRBJ1-5; D is possibly TRBD1 (6 bases). CDR3 length: 13 amino acids. Looked up from germline, CDR1 is MDHEN and CDR2 is SYDVKM.